What follows describes a single TCR beta chain. Its antigen is unidentified. This record comes from a study of CXCR3-negative and CXCR3-positive naive CD8 T cells. Regarding the study as a whole: Both naive subsets carried similar amounts of surface CD5, so TCR strength was inferred from TRB CDR3 properties. Researchers reported similar TRBV-TRBJ usage in naive CXCR3-negative and CXCR3-positive cells, though memory differed. Comparably high diversity was seen in both naive subsets, and much lower diversity in memory CD8+ cells. Naive CXCR3-positive cells had TRB CDR3s more hydrophobic than those of CXCR3-negative naive cells.

CDR3 size: 12 residues. Germline V gene data show CDR1 as MNHNY and CDR2 as SVGAGI (reference sequence). Naivety in CD8+ T cells corresponded to a CD45RO-CCR7+CD27+CD95- phenotype. Each TRB cDNA library was prepared by 5' RACE (with UMI labels). No DNA is given; TCRdb re-called the 5' RACE reads and lists each CDR3 protein once. This sample's table reports more than 80,000 distinct CDR3 sequences. Sequenced: naive CXCR3+ CD8+ T cells from blood. As to subset: CD45RO-CCR7+CD27+CD95- naive CD8+ T cells expressing CXCR3 (TNR3+). The chain has TRBV6-6 and TRBJ1-1. This receptor was taken from a human donor in good health. Some clones in this sample may be carry-over from other donors' samples. CDR3 sequence: CASSETNTEAFF.